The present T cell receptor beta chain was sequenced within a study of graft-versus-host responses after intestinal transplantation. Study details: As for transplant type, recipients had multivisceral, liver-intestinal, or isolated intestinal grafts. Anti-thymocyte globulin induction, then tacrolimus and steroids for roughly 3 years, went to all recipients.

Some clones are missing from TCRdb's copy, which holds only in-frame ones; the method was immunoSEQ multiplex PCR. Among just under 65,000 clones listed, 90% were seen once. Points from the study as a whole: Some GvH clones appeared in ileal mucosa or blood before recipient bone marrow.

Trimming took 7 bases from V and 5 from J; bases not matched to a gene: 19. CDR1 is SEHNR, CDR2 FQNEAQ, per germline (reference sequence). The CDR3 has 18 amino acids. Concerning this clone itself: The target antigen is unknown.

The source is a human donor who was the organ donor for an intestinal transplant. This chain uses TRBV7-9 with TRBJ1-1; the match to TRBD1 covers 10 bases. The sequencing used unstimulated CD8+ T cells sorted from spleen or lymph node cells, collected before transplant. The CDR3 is CASTPTPGQGVIGTEAFF. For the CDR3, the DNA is TGTGCCAGCACCCCCACCCCTGGACAGGGGGTGATTGGGACTGAAGCTTTCTTT.